This TCR beta chain was documented in a study of blood T cell repertoires in COVID-19. Study as a whole: Samples representing acute and convalescent COVID-19 were sourced from the United States, Italy and Spain. The analysed material was cDNA or gDNA that came from T cells, B-cell-depleted T cells, or PBMCs.

In the authors' workflow: Amplification of reference gene primers was used by the study to estimate nucleated cell counts. The table came from immunoSEQ multiplex PCR; TCRdb's copy has only in-frame clones and leaves some out. V, J and clone size derive from that table, while D and trimming were established from the DNA sequence. The sample records around 220,000 clones, 88% being singletons. Cohorts were assigned according to the clinical history that participants reported. Per germline, CDR1 SGHTS and CDR2 YDEGEE. This CDR3 is 12 amino acids long. J was trimmed by 16 bases and V by 1 base; bases with no gene match: 5.

The sequenced material came from PBMCs or T cells enriched from blood (not recorded which). This receptor was identified in a woman between 50 and 59 years old with acute COVID-19. The chain joins TRBV5-8 to TRBJ1-6; 7 bases agree with TRBD1. CDR3 sequence (DNA): TGTGCCAGCAGCTTGTACAGGGGCCCTCTCCACTTT. It codes for CASSLYRGPLHF.